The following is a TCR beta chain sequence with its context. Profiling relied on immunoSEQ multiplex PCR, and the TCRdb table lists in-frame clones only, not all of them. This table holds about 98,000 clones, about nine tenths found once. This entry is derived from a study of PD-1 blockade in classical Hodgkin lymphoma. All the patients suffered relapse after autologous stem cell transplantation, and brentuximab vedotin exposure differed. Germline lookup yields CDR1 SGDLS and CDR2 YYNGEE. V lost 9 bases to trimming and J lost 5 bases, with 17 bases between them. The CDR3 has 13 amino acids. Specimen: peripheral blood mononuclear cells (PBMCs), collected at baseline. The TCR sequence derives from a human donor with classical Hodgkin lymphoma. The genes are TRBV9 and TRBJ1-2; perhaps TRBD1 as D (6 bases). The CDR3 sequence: CATNGGGVYGYTF. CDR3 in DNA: TGTGCCACCAACGGGGGCGGTGTTTATGGCTACACCTTC. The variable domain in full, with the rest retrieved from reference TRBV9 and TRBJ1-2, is DSGVTQTPKHLITATGQRVTLRCSPRSGDLSVYWYQQSLDQGLQFLIQYYNGEERAKGNILERFSAQQFPDLHSELNLSSLELGDSALYFCATNGGGVYGYTFGSGTRLTVV.